Included here is one T cell receptor (beta chain) sequence, with context. What it binds is unknown. The data originate from a study of T-cell reconstitution after alpha-beta-depleted transplantation in children. Preparation of the TCRbeta library used unique molecular identifiers. TCRdb reprocessed the PCR reads with MiXCR, giving one entry per CDR3 protein. The sample lists 610,000 or so distinct CDR3 sequences, roughly a quarter seen once, with about a third in the top ten. The study, taken as a whole, reports: TCRbeta diversity was high at day 60 in some patients (a result of surviving recipient T cells and thymic progenitors). Roughly two months post-transplant, alpha-beta T cells reportedly originated from several hundred graft clones that had expanded. Counts and diversity of T cells one year after transplant came mostly from newly produced T cells.

The germline CDR1 and CDR2 sequences are SGHRS and YFSETQ. The CDR3 consists of 17 residues. Unmatched junction bases numbered 9, after V lost 0 bases and J lost 4 bases. The clonotype originates from a boy under two years old with Wiskott-Aldrich syndrome, due to receive a stem cell transplant. Here the sequenced sample was PBMCs, taken before TCRalphabeta/CD19-depleted stem cell transplant. The chain has TRBV5-1 and TRBJ2-5; 10 nucleotides line up with TRBD1. The CDR3: CASSLARTGGLGETQYF. The CDR3 DNA is TGCGCCAGCAGCTTGGCCAGGACAGGGGGGTTAGGAGAGACCCAGTACTTC. The full variable domain, its missing parts supplied by reference TRBV5-1 and TRBJ2-5, is KAGVTQTPRYLIKTRGQQVTLSCSPISGHRSVSWYQQTPGQGLQFLFEYFSETQRNKGNFPGRFSGRQFSNSRSEMNVSTLELGDSALYLCASSLARTGGLGETQYFGPGTRLLVL.